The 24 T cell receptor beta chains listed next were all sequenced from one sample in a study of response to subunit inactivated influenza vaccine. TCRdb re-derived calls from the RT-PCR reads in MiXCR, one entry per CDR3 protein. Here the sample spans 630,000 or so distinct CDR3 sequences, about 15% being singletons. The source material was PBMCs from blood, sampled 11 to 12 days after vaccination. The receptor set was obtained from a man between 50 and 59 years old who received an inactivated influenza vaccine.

CDR3 bases: TGTGCCAGCAGCTTAGATGTTAGCGGAGAGACCCAGTACTTC. Residues: CASSLDVSGETQYF. The chain recombines TRBV7-8 with TRBJ2-5; perhaps TRBD2 as D (6 bases). CDR3 length equals 14 residues. Germline values: CDR1 SGHVS, CDR2 FQNEAQ. The germline V and J ends were trimmed by 1 base and 4 bases, with 10 bases remaining between them.

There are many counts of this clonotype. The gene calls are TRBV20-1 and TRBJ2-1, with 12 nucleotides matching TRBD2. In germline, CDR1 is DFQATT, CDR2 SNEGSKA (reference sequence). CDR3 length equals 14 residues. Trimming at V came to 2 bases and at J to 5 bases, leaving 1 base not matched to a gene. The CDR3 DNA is TGCAGTGCTAGAAGGACTAGCGGGAACAATGAGCAGTTCTTC. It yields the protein CSARRTSGNNEQFF.

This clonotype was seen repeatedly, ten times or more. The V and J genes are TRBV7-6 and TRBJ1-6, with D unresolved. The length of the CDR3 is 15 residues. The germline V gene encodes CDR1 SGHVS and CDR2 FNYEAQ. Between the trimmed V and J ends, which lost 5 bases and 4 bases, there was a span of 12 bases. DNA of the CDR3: TGTGCCAGCAGCCTTGAGGGATCTTATAATTCACCCCTCCACTTT. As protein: CASSLEGSYNSPLHF.

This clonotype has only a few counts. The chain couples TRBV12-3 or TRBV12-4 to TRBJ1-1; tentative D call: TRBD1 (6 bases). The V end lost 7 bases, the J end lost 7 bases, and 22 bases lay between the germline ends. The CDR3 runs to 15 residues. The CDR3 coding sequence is TGTGCCAGCAACGAACAGGGCCTAAGCCGGATTGAAGCTTTCTTT. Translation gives CASNEQGLSRIEAFF.

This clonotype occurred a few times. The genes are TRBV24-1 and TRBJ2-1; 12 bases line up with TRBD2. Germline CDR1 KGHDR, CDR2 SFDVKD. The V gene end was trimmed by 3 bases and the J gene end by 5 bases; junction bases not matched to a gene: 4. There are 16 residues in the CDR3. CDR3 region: CATSDPTSGRHNEQFF. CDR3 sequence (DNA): TGTGCCACCAGTGATCCCACTAGCGGGAGGCACAATGAGCAGTTCTTC.

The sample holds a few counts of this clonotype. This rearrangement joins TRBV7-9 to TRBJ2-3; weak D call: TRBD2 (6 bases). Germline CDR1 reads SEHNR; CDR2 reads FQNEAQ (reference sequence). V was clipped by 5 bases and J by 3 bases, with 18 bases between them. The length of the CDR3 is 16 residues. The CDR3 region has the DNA TGTGCCAGCAGCCCTGAACGGGAGAAGGAGACAGATACGCAGTATTTT. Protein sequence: CASSPEREKETDTQYF.

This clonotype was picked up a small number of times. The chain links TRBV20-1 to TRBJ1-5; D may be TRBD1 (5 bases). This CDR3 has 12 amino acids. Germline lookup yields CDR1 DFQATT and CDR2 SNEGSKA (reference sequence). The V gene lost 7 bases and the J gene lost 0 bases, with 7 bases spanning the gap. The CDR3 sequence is CSGRDSNQPQHF. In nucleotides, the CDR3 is TGCAGTGGCAGGGATAGCAATCAGCCCCAGCATTTT.

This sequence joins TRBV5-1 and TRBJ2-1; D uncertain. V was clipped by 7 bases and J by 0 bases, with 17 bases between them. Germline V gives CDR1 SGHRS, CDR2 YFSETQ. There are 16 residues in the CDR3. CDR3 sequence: CASLPDGSSSYNEQFF. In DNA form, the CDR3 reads TGCGCCAGCTTGCCGGATGGTTCGAGCTCCTACAATGAGCAGTTCTTC.

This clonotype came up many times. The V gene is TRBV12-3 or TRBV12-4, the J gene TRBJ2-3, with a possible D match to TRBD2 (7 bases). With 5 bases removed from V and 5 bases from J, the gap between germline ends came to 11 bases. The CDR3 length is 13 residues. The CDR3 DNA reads TGTGCCAGCAGTCCAAGGGGGGGAGATACGCAGTATTTT. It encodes CASSPRGGDTQYF.

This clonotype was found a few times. CDR3 sequence reads: CASSLARNREETQYF. In nucleotides, the CDR3 is TGTGCCAGCAGCTTAGCGCGCAACAGGGAAGAGACCCAGTACTTC. The chain has TRBV11-1 and TRBJ2-5; possibly TRBD1 for D (6 bases). Trimming shortened V by 0 bases and J by 3 bases, and 11 bases separated the two germline ends. Germline V CDR1 and CDR2: SGHAT, FQDESV (reference sequence). This CDR3 has 15 residues.

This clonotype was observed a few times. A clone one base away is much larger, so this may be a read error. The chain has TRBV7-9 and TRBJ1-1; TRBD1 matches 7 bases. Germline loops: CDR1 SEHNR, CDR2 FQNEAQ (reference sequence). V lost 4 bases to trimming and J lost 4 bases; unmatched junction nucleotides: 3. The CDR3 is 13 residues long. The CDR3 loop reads CASSSNRGTEAFF. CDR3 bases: TGTGCCAGCAGCTCCAACAGGGGCACTGAAGCTTTCTTT.

CDR3 coding DNA: TGTGCCAGCAGCCAAGGAATCGTGGCTCCGCTAGCCAAAAACATTCAGTACTTC. Its protein is CASSQGIVAPLAKNIQYF. The chain combines TRBV3-1 with TRBJ2-4; no firm D call. Between the trimmed V and J ends, which lost 1 base and 0 bases, there was a span of 16 bases. Germline CDR1 and CDR2: LGHDT and YNNKEL (reference sequence). CDR3 length: 18 amino acids.

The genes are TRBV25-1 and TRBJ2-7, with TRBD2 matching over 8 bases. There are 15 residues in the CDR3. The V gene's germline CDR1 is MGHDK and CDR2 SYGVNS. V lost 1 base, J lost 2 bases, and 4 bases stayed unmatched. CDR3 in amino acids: CASSESGGGTYEQYF. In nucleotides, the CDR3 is TGTGCCAGCAGTGAATCAGGCGGGGGGACCTACGAGCAGTACTTC.

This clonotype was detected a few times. As DNA, the CDR3 is TGTGCCAGCAGGGTAGGGTCTCTAGCTGAAGCTTTCTTT. Protein: CASRVGSLAEAFF. J is TRBJ1-1 and V is TRBV6-1; D not certain. The germline CDR1 and CDR2 sequences are MNHNS and SASEGT. V lost 6 bases and J 6 bases, leaving 14 bases between the germline ends. The CDR3 loop spans 13 amino acids.

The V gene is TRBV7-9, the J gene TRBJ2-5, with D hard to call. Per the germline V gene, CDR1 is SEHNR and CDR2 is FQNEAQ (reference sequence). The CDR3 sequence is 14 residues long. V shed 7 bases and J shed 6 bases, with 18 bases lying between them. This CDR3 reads CASIPPAPLKTQYF. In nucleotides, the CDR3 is TGTGCCAGCATCCCCCCGGCCCCTCTAAAGACCCAGTACTTC.

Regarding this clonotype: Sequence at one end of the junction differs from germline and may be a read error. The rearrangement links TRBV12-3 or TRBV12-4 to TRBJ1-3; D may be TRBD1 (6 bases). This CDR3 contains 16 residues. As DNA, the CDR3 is TGTGCTAGCAGCCCGGGGGGCAGTAGGGCTGGAAACACCATATATTTT. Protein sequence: CASSPGGSRAGNTIYF.

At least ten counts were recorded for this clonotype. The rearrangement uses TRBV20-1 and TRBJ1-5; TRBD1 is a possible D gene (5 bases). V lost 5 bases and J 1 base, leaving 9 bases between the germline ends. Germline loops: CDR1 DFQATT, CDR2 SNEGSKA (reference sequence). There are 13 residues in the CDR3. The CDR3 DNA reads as TGCAGTGCTGTGGGACCGAGCAATCAGCCCCAGCATTTT. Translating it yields CSAVGPSNQPQHF.

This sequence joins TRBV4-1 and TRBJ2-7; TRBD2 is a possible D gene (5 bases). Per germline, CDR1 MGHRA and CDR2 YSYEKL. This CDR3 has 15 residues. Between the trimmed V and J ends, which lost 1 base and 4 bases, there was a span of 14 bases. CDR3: CASSQGARPGYEQYF. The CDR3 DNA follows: TGCGCCAGCAGCCAAGGAGCCAGACCGGGGTACGAGCAGTACTTC.

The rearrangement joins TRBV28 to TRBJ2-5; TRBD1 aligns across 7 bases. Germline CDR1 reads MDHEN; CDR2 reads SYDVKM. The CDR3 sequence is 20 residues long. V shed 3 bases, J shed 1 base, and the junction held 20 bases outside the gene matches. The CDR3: CASSFSRRKMMGQPQETQYF. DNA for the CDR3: TGTGCCAGCAGTTTCTCTCGCCGGAAAATGATGGGACAGCCCCAAGAGACCCAGTACTTC.

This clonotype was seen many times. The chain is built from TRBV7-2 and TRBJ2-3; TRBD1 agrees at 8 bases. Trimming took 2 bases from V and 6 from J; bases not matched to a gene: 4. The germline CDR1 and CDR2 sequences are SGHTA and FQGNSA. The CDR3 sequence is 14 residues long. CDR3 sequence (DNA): TGTGCCAGCAGCTTAACAGGGGGATTTGATACGCAGTATTTT. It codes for CASSLTGGFDTQYF.

CDR3 amino acids: CASSPVKLRNEQYF. The CDR3 region has the DNA TGTGCCAGCAGCCCCGTGAAACTGCGGAACGAGCAGTACTTC. The chain carries TRBV7-9 and TRBJ2-7, with D unresolved. Looked up from germline, CDR1 is SEHNR and CDR2 is FQNEAQ (reference sequence). Trimming pared 5 bases from V and 5 bases from J, leaving 16 bases between. The CDR3 totals 14 residues.

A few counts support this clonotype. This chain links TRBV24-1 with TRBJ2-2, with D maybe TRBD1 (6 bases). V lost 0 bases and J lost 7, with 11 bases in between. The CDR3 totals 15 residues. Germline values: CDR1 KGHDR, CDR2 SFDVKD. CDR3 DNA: TGTGCCACCAGTGATTTGACAGGGTTTCACGGGGAGCTGTTTTTT. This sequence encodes CATSDLTGFHGELFF.

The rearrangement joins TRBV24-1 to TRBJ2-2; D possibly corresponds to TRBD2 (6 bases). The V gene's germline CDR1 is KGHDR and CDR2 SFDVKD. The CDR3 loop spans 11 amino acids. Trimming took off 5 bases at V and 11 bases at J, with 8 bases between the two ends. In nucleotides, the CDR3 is TGTGCCACCAGTGGGGGGGTTGAGCTGTTTTTT. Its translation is CATSGGVELFF.

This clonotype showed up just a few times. CDR3 nucleotides: TGTGCCAGCAGATTATCAGGGGGGGTAACTCAGCCCCAGCATTTT. Its protein is CASRLSGGVTQPQHF. The gene calls are TRBV12-3 or TRBV12-4 and TRBJ1-5; TRBD1 matches 7 bases. J gave up 6 bases and V 6 bases, and 11 bases lay outside the gene matches. This CDR3 comprises 15 residues.